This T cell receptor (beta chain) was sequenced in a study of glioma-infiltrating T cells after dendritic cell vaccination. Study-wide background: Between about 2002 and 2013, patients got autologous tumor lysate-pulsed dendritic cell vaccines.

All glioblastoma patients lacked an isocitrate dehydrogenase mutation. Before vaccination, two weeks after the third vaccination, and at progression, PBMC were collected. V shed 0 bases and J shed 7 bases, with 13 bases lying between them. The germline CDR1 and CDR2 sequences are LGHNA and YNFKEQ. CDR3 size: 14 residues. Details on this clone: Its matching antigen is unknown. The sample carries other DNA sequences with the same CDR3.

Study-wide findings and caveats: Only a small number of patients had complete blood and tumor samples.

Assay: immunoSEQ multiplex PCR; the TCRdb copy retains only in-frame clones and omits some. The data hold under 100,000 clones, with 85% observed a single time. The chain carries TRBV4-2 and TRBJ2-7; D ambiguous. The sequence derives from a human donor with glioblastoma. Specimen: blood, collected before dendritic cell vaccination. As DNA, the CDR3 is TGTGCCAGCAGCCAAGACCTCACCGACTTGGAGCAGTACTTC. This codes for CASSQDLTDLEQYF.